Described below is a single TCR beta chain sequence and its context. Its antigen remains unknown. The V end lost 7 bases, the J end lost 0 bases, and 7 bases lay between the germline ends. CDR1 and CDR2 (germline): SGHRS, YFSETQ. The CDR3 contains 12 residues. This specimen belongs to a study of T cell responses to AZD1222 COVID-19 vaccine. As for the study in general: Doses given second, at about 4 or about 12 weeks, were pooled. Findings and caveats of the study: The study reported that nearly half of spike-specific TCRs target unmutated variant regions.

Clones were read by immunoSEQ multiplex PCR, and TCRdb kept only the in-frame ones, dropping some. The sample holds more than 150,000 clones; 80% to 95% are singletons and the top ten take more than 9%. The V and J genes are TRBV5-1 and TRBJ1-1, with no clear D. The clonotype originates from an adult in good health. The specimen was peripheral blood, collected on day 0 of AZD1222 vaccination. This CDR3 reads CASRILNTEAFF. The DNA for the CDR3 is TGCGCCAGCCGAATTTTGAACACTGAAGCTTTCTTT.